This entry describes one T cell receptor beta chain. Antigen: not known. RNA served as the template for amplifying TCR beta CDR3 regions. HTBI-primed first-round RT-PCR preceded second-round multiplex PCR. TCRdb called the multiplex PCR reads again in MiXCR, with one record for every CDR3 protein. This sample has 740,000 or so distinct CDR3 sequences, with 35% to 50% found just once. With V trimmed by 3 bases and J by 11 bases, 12 bases remained unmatched. Germline V gene data show CDR1 as KGHDR and CDR2 as SFDVKD. The CDR3 sequence is 15 residues long. This sample was included in a study of Graves' ophthalmopathy and Graves' hyperthyroidism. About the study: Peripheral blood sampling preceded any treatment and occurred at initial diagnosis. Overall study results and limits: Blood contained most expanded thyroid clonotypes exceeding 0.001 frequency.

Someone took the PBMCs out of 10 ml of fresh peripheral blood. What was sequenced was peripheral blood. The clonotype was recovered from an adult man with Graves' ophthalmopathy. The chain carries TRBV24-1 and TRBJ1-5, with 7 positions matching TRBD1. The CDR3: CATSDLRTGQETQHF. CDR3 nucleotides: TGTGCCACCAGTGATCTTCGGACAGGTCAAGAGACCCAGCATTTT.